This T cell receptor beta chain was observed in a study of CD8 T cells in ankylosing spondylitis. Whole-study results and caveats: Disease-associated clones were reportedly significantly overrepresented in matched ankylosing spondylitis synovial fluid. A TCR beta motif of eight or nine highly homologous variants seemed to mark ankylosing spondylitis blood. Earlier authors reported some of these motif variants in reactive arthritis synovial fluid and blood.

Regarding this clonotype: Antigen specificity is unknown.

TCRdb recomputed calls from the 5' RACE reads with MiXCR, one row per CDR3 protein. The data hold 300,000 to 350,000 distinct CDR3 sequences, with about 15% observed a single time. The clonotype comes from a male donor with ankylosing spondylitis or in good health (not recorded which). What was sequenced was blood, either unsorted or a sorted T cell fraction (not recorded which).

The CDR3 DNA reads as TGTGCCAGCCAACTCGACACGCCCTCTTACAATGAGCAGTTCTTC. Translating gives CASQLDTPSYNEQFF. The rearrangement uses TRBV11-3 and TRBJ2-1; no firm D call. From germline, CDR1 is SGHNT and CDR2 YENEEA. The CDR3 contains 15 residues. Trimming took off 8 bases at V and 4 bases at J, with 18 bases between the two ends.